Detailed here is one T cell receptor beta chain. Antigen unknown. The data stem from a study of T cell repertoires in cytomegalovirus infection. Across the whole study: Evidence of both CMV infection and a matching HLA type came from public TCR beta signatures. The study, taken as a whole, reports: Cumulative frequency (of public TCR beta family members) identified carriers of CMV plus the relevant HLA.

TCRdb re-called the reads with MiXCR, one entry per CDR3 protein. The repertoire consists of about half a million distinct CDR3 sequences, with under 55% occurring once and the leading ten covering about 39%. Here the sequenced sample was cultured PBMCs, taken from culture after CMV antigen stimulation. This receptor was taken from a human donor in good health (CMV status not recorded). Some clones in this sample may be carry-over from other donors' samples.

CDR3 amino acids: CASSQPGRGQPQHF. For the CDR3, the DNA is TGCGCCAGCAGCCAACCGGGGAGAGGTCAGCCCCAGCATTTT. V is TRBV4-1 and J is TRBJ1-5; D gene ambiguous. The germline V gene has CDR1 MGHRA and CDR2 YSYEKL. This CDR3 comprises 14 residues. Trimming took 2 bases from V and 6 from J, leaving 11 bases between them.